This T cell receptor (beta chain) was found in a study of CD8 T cells in Susac syndrome. Healthy donors were controls matched for age and sex. About 0.5 to 1 ug RNA was reverse transcribed with random hexamers. Across 54 Vbeta and 13 Jbeta, TCR beta CDR3 was amplified with immunoSEQ multiplex PCR. TCRdb processed the immunoSEQ multiplex PCR reads anew with MiXCR; each CDR3 protein has one entry. This sample has 90,000 to 150,000 distinct CDR3 sequences, with around 93% found just once. V lost 4 bases, J lost 5 bases, and 10 bases stayed unmatched. The CDR3 extends over 15 amino acids. The germline V gene encodes CDR1 LNHDA and CDR2 SQIVND (reference sequence).

The clonotype comes from a human donor in good health. The sample consisted of CD8+ T cells from PBMCs. The rearrangement uses TRBV19 and TRBJ1-2; 7 positions match TRBD1. The CDR3 is CASSTSSGTVYGYTF. The CDR3 region has the DNA TGTGCCAGTAGTACAAGCTCCGGGACAGTGTATGGCTACACCTTC.